These 6 T cell receptor beta chains came from one sample sequenced in a study of CD8+ T cells in alopecia areata. RNA extraction was followed by reverse transcription into cDNA, which acted as the sequencing template. The table came from immunoSEQ multiplex PCR; TCRdb's copy has only in-frame clones and leaves some out. This sample has about 110,000 clones, with around 59% found just once. Sequencing was done on a sample of CD8+ T cells sorted from blood. The source of these receptors is a human donor in good health.

The rearrangement uses TRBV7-9 and TRBJ1-4; D not resolved. This CDR3 contains 17 residues. Germline-derived CDR1 and CDR2 are SEHNR and FQNEAQ (reference sequence). Trimming left V 5 bases short and J 5 bases short, with 21 bases between. CDR3 in DNA: TGTGCCAGCAGCCAAGACATCACAGAATTCCTGAATGAAAAACTGTTTTTT. Translating it yields CASSQDITEFLNEKLFF.

This clone was observed a handful of times. The chain uses TRBV4-3 and TRBJ1-1; a weak D match, TRBD1 (5 bases). The V end was cut by 2 bases, the J end by 0 bases, with 10 bases between. This CDR3 comprises 15 residues. Germline CDR1 is LGHNA and CDR2 is YSLEER. Here the CDR3 reads CASSQYGTLNTEAFF. CDR3 nucleotides: TGCGCCAGCAGCCAATACGGGACGCTGAACACTGAAGCTTTCTTT.

The J gene is TRBJ1-6, the V gene TRBV6-1; D not certain. The V end was cut by 6 bases, the J end by 14 bases, with 8 bases between. The V gene's germline CDR1 is MNHNS and CDR2 SASEGT. The length of the CDR3 is 10 residues. CDR3 region: CASRSSTLHF. As DNA, the CDR3 is TGTGCCAGCAGATCGAGTACCCTCCACTTT.

The V gene is TRBV30, the J gene TRBJ2-7; D is perhaps TRBD1 (5 bases). Germline CDR1 and CDR2: GTSNPN and SVGIG (reference sequence). This CDR3 has 11 amino acids. The V gene lost 5 bases and the J gene lost 3 bases, with 8 bases spanning the gap. The DNA of the CDR3 is TGTGCCTGGGGACAACTCTACGAGCAGTACTTC. Translated, it gives CAWGQLYEQYF.

The V gene is TRBV27, the J gene TRBJ2-7; the match to TRBD1 covers 9 bases. Germline assignment: CDR1 MNHEY and CDR2 SMNVEV (reference sequence). The length of the CDR3 is 14 residues. V lost 2 bases to trimming and J lost 4 bases; unmatched junction nucleotides: 3. As DNA, the CDR3 is TGTGCCAGCAGTTTAGGGACAGGGTGGTACGAGCAGTACTTC. It codes for CASSLGTGWYEQYF.

The rearrangement joins TRBV5-6 to TRBJ1-1; TRBD1 aligns across 9 bases. J was trimmed by 0 bases and V by 4 bases; bases with no gene match: 4. Germline loops: CDR1 SGHDT, CDR2 YYEEEE. The CDR3 runs to 15 residues. In nucleotides, the CDR3 is TGTGCCAGCAGCGATGGACAGGGGATGAACACTGAAGCTTTCTTT. Its translation: CASSDGQGMNTEAFF.